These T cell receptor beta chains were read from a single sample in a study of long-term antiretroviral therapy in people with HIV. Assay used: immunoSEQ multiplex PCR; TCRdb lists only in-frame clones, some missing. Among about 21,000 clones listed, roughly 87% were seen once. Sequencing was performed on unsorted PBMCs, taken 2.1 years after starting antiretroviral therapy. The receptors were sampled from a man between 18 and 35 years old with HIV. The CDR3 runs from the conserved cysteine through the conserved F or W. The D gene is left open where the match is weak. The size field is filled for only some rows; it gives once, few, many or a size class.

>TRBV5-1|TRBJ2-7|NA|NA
CASSLAGDLESYLRYEQYF
TGCGCCAGCAGCTTGGCCGGTGATTTAGAAAGTTATCTTCGCTACGAGCAGTACTTC
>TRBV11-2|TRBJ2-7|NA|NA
CASSRMGGEYEQYF
TGTGCCAGCAGCCGGATGGGGGGCGAGTACGAGCAGTACTTC
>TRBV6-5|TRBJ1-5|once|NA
CASSYSWEGNQPQHF
TGTGCCAGCAGTTACTCTTGGGAGGGGAATCAGCCCCAGCATTTT
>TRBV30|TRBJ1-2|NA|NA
CAWSVYGGGYTF
TGTGCCTGGAGTGTGTACGGTGGTGGCTACACCTTC
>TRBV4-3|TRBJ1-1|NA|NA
CASSQERALPEAFF
TGCGCCAGCAGCCAAGAGCGGGCATTGCCCGAAGCTTTCTTT
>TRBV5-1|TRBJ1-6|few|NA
CASSLAGMLDSPLHF
TGCGCCAGCAGCTTGGCCGGTATGCTGGATTCACCCCTCCACTTT
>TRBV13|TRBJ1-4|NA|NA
CASSLGQGRLFGEKLFF
TGTGCCAGCAGCTTAGGGCAGGGGCGCTTATTTGGTGAAAAACTGTTTTTT
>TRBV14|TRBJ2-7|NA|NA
CASSPHGRYEQYF
TGTGCCAGCAGCCCCCATGGACGTTACGAGCAGTACTTC
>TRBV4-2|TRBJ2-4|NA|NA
CASRDLAGENIQYF
TGTGCCAGCAGGGACCTGGCCGGGGAAAACATTCAGTACTTC
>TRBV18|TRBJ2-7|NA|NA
CASSGDLQYTYEQYF
TGTGCCAGCTCAGGGGACCTACAGTATACCTACGAGCAGTACTTC
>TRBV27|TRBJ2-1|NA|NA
CASSLNVDHVYNEQFF
TGTGCCAGCAGTTTAAACGTGGACCACGTCTACAATGAGCAGTTCTTC
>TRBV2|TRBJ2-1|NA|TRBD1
CASRKGQAVYEQFF
TGTGCCAGCAGGAAGGGACAGGCAGTCTATGAGCAGTTCTTC
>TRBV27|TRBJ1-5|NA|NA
CASSLGAGGFQPQHF
TGTGCCAGCAGTTTAGGGGCGGGGGGCTTTCAGCCCCAGCATTTT
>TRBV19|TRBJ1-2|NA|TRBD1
CAGGDRNYGYTF
TGTGCCGGGGGGGACAGGAACTATGGCTACACCTTC
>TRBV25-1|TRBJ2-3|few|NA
CASSEYGRADTQYF
TGTGCCAGCAGTGAATACGGGAGAGCGGATACGCAGTATTTT
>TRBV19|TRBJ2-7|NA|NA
CASSPSGGFHEQYF
TGTGCCAGTAGTCCTTCCGGTGGATTCCACGAGCAGTACTTC
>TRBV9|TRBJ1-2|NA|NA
CASSSVWAGSYGYTF
TGTGCCAGCAGCTCGGTCTGGGCAGGGAGCTATGGCTACACCTTC
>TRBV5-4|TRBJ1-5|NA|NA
CASSSYGVQPQHF
TGTGCCAGCAGCTCCTATGGGGTTCAGCCCCAGCATTTT
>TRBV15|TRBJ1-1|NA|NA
CATSSIQAGSSDWQAFF
TGTGCCACCAGCAGCATTCAGGCAGGGAGCTCGGATTGGCAAGCTTTCTTT